Shown below are 17 T cell receptor beta chains from a single sample sequenced in a study of regulatory T cells in long-lasting Graves disease. Libraries of TCR beta came from iRepertoire HTBI primers plus Arm-PCR of CDR3 regions. Each CDR3 protein is one row after TCRdb ran MiXCR on the multiplex PCR reads. The repertoire consists of about 540,000 distinct CDR3 sequences, with roughly 14% occurring once and the leading ten covering 8.5% to 10%. Indicated time point: newly diagnosed GD, antithyroid drugs for less than 3 months. Preparation of the TCR library used RNA extracted from PBMCs. Separately, the same data were catalogued under a study of T cells in Graves' hyperthyroidism and ophthalmopathy.

This sample comprised peripheral blood mononuclear cells (PBMCs), obtained at new diagnosis, from a patient treated with antithyroid drugs. These receptors came from a man younger than 40 with Graves disease.

This clonotype has a count of ten or more. V gene TRBV12-3 or TRBV12-4 combines with J gene TRBJ2-7; D possibly uses TRBD1 or TRBD2 (5 bases each). The V end lost 5 bases, the J end lost 5 bases, and 16 bases lay between the germline ends. The CDR3 is made up of 14 amino acids. DNA for the CDR3: TGTGCCAGCAGTCCGGGGCGTAGGGGCCACGAGCAGTACTTC. Its translation is CASSPGRRGHEQYF.

This clonotype came up many times. The chain has TRBV12-3 or TRBV12-4 and TRBJ2-1, with 9 positions matching TRBD2. The CDR3 extends over 19 amino acids. The V and J ends lost 4 bases and 6 bases, in that order; junction bases with no gene match: 19. The CDR3 DNA sequence: TGTGCCAGCAGTTCATATACCGGAGGGATAGCGGGAGAAGGCAATGAGCAGTTCTTC. Amino acids: CASSSYTGGIAGEGNEQFF.

This clonotype was picked up a small number of times. The chain combines TRBV6-2 or TRBV6-3 with TRBJ1-5; D is unclear. The CDR3 runs to 12 residues. V shed 0 bases and J shed 10 bases, with 7 bases lying between them. Germline V CDR1 and CDR2: MNHEY, SVGEGT. In nucleotides, the CDR3 is TGTGCCAGCAGTTACTCCAAGGAACCCCAGCATTTT. Protein: CASSYSKEPQHF.

About this clonotype: Sequence at one end of the junction differs from germline and may be a read error. V and J are TRBV3-1 and TRBJ2-1; D unclear. The CDR3 runs to 17 residues. CDR1 LGHDT and CDR2 YNNKEL come from the germline V gene (reference sequence). For the CDR3, the DNA is TGTGCCGGCAGCCAAGATCCTCCGTCACCGCCCTTGGATGAGCAGTTCTTC. Translated, it gives CAGSQDPPSPPLDEQFF.

The rearrangement links TRBV19 to TRBJ2-5; D unresolved. The CDR3 has 15 amino acids. Trimming pared 1 base from V and 7 bases from J, leaving 16 bases between. Germline lookup yields CDR1 LNHDA and CDR2 SQIVND (reference sequence). The CDR3 sequence is CASSIGRSFGTTQYF. The CDR3 DNA reads TGTGCCAGTAGTATAGGAAGGAGCTTCGGTACGACCCAGTACTTC.

For the CDR3, the DNA is TGCGCCAGCAGCCGAGGGACAGGGGAGAGAGGTTCACCCCTCCACTTT. Residues: CASSRGTGERGSPLHF. The chain employs TRBV4-1 and TRBJ1-6; 10 nucleotides match TRBD1. V lost 4 bases and J lost 9; bases outside the gene matches: 9. Germline-derived CDR1 and CDR2 are MGHRA and YSYEKL. The CDR3 extends over 16 amino acids.

About this clonotype: This may be a read error, as it is one base from a much larger clone. The chain joins TRBV3-1 to TRBJ1-4; D gene uncertain. In germline, CDR1 is LGHDT, CDR2 YNNKEL (reference sequence). V was cut by 4 bases and J by 7 bases, with 10 bases left in between. The length of the CDR3 is 13 residues. The CDR3 nucleotides are TGTGCCAGCAGCCGCCGACAATTTGAAAAACTGTTTTTT. This sequence encodes CASSRRQFEKLFF.

This clonotype was counted many times. This chain uses TRBV7-3 with TRBJ2-7, with D tentatively TRBD2 (6 bases). The CDR3 runs to 14 residues. The V end lost 5 bases, the J end lost 7 bases, and 18 bases lay between the germline ends. Germline CDR1 SGHTA, CDR2 FQGTGA. The CDR3 is CASSTTGEVKEQYF. In DNA form, the CDR3 reads TGTGCCAGCAGCACAACGGGGGAGGTTAAAGAGCAGTACTTC.

Note on this clonotype: A single base separates this from a much larger clone, so it may be a read error. The CDR3 reads CAISDGGRSYNEQFF. CDR3 bases: TGTGCCATCAGTGATGGCGGTCGCTCCTACAATGAGCAGTTCTTC. The chain employs TRBV10-3 and TRBJ2-1; D gene ambiguous. V lost 3 bases, J lost 0 bases, and 9 bases lay in between. Germline V gene lookup returns CDR1 ENHRY and CDR2 SYGVKD. The CDR3 extends over 15 amino acids.

V is TRBV28 and J is TRBJ2-6; 10 bases are shared with TRBD2. Losses at the gene ends were 4 bases for V and 0 bases for J; bases not matched to a gene: 6. Germline V gene data show CDR1 as MDHEN and CDR2 as SYDVKM. The CDR3 totals 18 residues. This CDR3 reads CASSSVAGGPSGANVLTF. The DNA of the CDR3 is TGTGCCAGCAGTTCGGTAGCGGGAGGCCCCTCTGGGGCCAACGTCCTGACTTTC.

This clonotype was recorded many times. J is TRBJ2-3 and V is TRBV29-1, with D hard to call. The CDR3 covers 13 residues. Germline lookup yields CDR1 SQVTM and CDR2 ANQGSEA. V shed 0 bases and J shed 7 bases, with 11 bases lying between them. The CDR3 loop reads CSVEDLAEYTQYF. CDR3 DNA sequence: TGCAGCGTTGAAGATCTTGCGGAGTATACGCAGTATTTT.

This clonotype was observed at least ten times. The chain couples TRBV20-1 to TRBJ2-7, with 10 positions matching TRBD1. This CDR3 has 15 amino acids. After removal of 6 bases from V and 2 bases from J, the junction contained 10 bases not matched to a gene. From germline, CDR1 is DFQATT and CDR2 SNEGSKA (reference sequence). CDR3 sequence (DNA): TGCAGTGCGAACCCCGGGACAGGGGCCCCCTACGAGCAGTACTTC. Encoded protein: CSANPGTGAPYEQYF.

This clonotype appeared many times. The V gene is TRBV24-1, the J gene TRBJ1-4; tentative D call: TRBD1 (6 bases). V was trimmed by 3 bases and J by 3 bases, leaving 7 bases between them. Germline lookup yields CDR1 KGHDR and CDR2 SFDVKD. The CDR3 is made up of 14 amino acids. Written as DNA, the CDR3 is TGTGCCACCAGTGATCCAGGGGCTAATGAAAAACTGTTTTTT. Translating gives CATSDPGANEKLFF.

This clonotype appeared many times. Sequence at one end of the junction differs from germline and may be a read error. The chain couples TRBV5-1 to TRBJ2-7; D is perhaps TRBD1 (6 bases). Per germline, CDR1 SGHRS and CDR2 YFSETQ. This CDR3 has 11 amino acids. The CDR3 DNA is TGTGCCAGCAGCAGGGGTGGCGAGCAGTACTTC. Translating it yields CASSRGGEQYF.

Remarks on this clonotype: This may be a read error: a much more frequent sequence differs by one nucleotide. The gene calls are TRBV27 and TRBJ1-6; D gene ambiguous. The CDR3 loop spans 15 amino acids. Germline loops: CDR1 MNHEY, CDR2 SMNVEV (reference sequence). In DNA, the CDR3 is TGTGCCAGCGGTTTGGAGGGCGTGTGGAATTCACCCCTCCACTTT. Residues: CASGLEGVWNSPLHF.

This clonotype was seen at least ten times. The gene calls are TRBV27 and TRBJ2-1; D gene ambiguous. Per germline, CDR1 MNHEY and CDR2 SMNVEV (reference sequence). This CDR3 is 15 amino acids long. Deletions cut 3 bases from V and 0 bases from J, with 9 bases between. The CDR3 DNA is TGTGCCAGCAGTTTGGGCAGGAGCTCCTACAATGAGCAGTTCTTC. Its translation is CASSLGRSSYNEQFF.

This chain connects TRBV18 to TRBJ1-1; TRBD1 is a possible D gene (5 bases). CDR3 length: 14 amino acids. V lost 3 bases to trimming and J lost 1 base, with 9 bases between them. Germline-derived CDR1 and CDR2 are KGHSH and LQKENI. The CDR3 DNA follows: TGTGCCAGCTCACCGCGCGGGGGGAACACTGAAGCTTTCTTT. This translates into CASSPRGGNTEAFF.